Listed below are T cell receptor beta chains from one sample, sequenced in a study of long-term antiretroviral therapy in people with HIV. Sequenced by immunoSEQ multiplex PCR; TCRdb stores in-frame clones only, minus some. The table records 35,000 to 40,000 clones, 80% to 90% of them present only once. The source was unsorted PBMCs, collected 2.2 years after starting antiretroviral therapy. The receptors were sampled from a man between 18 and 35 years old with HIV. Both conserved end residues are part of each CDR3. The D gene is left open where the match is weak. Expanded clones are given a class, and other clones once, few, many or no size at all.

CDR3 protein: CATSRVLAGVGTDTQYF; CDR3 DNA: TGTGCCACCAGCAGAGTTCTGGCGGGAGTTGGCACAGATACGCAGTATTTT; J gene: TRBJ2-3; V gene: TRBV15; clone size: NA; D gene: TRBD2
CDR3 protein: CASRSNRIPWGYTF; CDR3 DNA: TGTGCCAGCAGGTCCAACAGGATTCCTTGGGGCTACACCTTC; J gene: TRBJ1-2; V gene: TRBV6-5; clone size: NA; D gene: NA
CDR3 protein: CASSRDFQTSYEQYF; CDR3 DNA: TGTGCCAGCAGCCGGGACTTTCAAACATCCTACGAGCAGTACTTC; J gene: TRBJ2-7; V gene: TRBV4-2; clone size: NA; D gene: NA
CDR3 protein: CASSSNTGTYEQYF; CDR3 DNA: TGTGCCAGCTCATCAAATACAGGGACCTACGAGCAGTACTTC; J gene: TRBJ2-7; V gene: TRBV18; clone size: NA; D gene: NA
CDR3 protein: CASSLEDSQETQYF; CDR3 DNA: TGCGCCAGCAGCTTGGAGGACAGCCAAGAGACCCAGTACTTC; J gene: TRBJ2-5; V gene: TRBV5-1; clone size: NA; D gene: NA
CDR3 protein: CASSLAGPIYTDTQYF; CDR3 DNA: TGCGCCAGCAGCTTGGCGGGACCGATTTACACAGATACGCAGTATTTT; J gene: TRBJ2-3; V gene: TRBV5-1; clone size: NA; D gene: NA
CDR3 protein: CASSRDLYGYTF; CDR3 DNA: TGTGCCAGCAGCCGGGACCTTTATGGCTACACCTTC; J gene: TRBJ1-2; V gene: TRBV6-5; clone size: few; D gene: NA
CDR3 protein: CASSLLVGVRTGELFF; CDR3 DNA: TGTGCCAGCAGCTTGTTGGTGGGAGTGAGGACCGGGGAGCTGTTTTTT; J gene: TRBJ2-2; V gene: TRBV5-4; clone size: NA; D gene: NA
CDR3 protein: CASSRSRQAQPQHF; CDR3 DNA: TGCGCCAGCAGCCGGTCCCGGCAGGCTCAGCCCCAGCATTTT; J gene: TRBJ1-5; V gene: TRBV4-1; clone size: NA; D gene: NA
CDR3 protein: CASSEQGDQPQHF; CDR3 DNA: TGTGCCAGCAGCGAACAGGGGGATCAGCCCCAGCATTTT; J gene: TRBJ1-5; V gene: TRBV7-3; clone size: NA; D gene: TRBD1
CDR3 protein: CASSQMYQETQYF; CDR3 DNA: TGTGCCAGCAGCCAAATGTATCAAGAGACCCAGTACTTC; J gene: TRBJ2-5; V gene: TRBV7-2; clone size: NA; D gene: NA
CDR3 protein: CASSLSGTNSPLHF; CDR3 DNA: TGTGCCAGCAGCTTGTCAGGGACTAATTCACCCCTCCACTTT; J gene: TRBJ1-6; V gene: TRBV7-3; clone size: NA; D gene: NA
CDR3 protein: CASSIDLAESSYEQYF; CDR3 DNA: TGTGCCAGTAGTATAGATCTAGCGGAGAGCTCCTACGAGCAGTACTTC; J gene: TRBJ2-7; V gene: TRBV19; clone size: NA; D gene: TRBD2
CDR3 protein: CASSLELNTEAFF; CDR3 DNA: TGTGCCAGCAGCTTAGAGTTGAACACTGAAGCTTTCTTT; J gene: TRBJ1-1; V gene: TRBV7-3; clone size: NA; D gene: NA
CDR3 protein: CASSAGSMGTEAFF; CDR3 DNA: TGTGCCAGCAGCGCTGGGTCGATGGGGACTGAAGCTTTCTTT; J gene: TRBJ1-1; V gene: TRBV9; clone size: NA; D gene: NA
CDR3 protein: CASSSPLAGEQFF; CDR3 DNA: TGTGCCAGCAGCTCCCCCCTGGCAGGTGAGCAGTTCTTC; J gene: TRBJ2-1; V gene: TRBV7-2; clone size: NA; D gene: NA
CDR3 protein: CASSWNLGGELFF; CDR3 DNA: TGCGCCAGCTCATGGAATTTAGGCGGGGAGCTGTTTTTT; J gene: TRBJ2-2; V gene: TRBV5-1; clone size: NA; D gene: NA
CDR3 protein: CSVAGQNEETQYF; CDR3 DNA: TGCAGCGTGGCCGGACAGAACGAAGAGACCCAGTACTTC; J gene: TRBJ2-5; V gene: TRBV29-1; clone size: NA; D gene: NA
CDR3 protein: CASSPLAPGDEQYF; CDR3 DNA: TGTGCCAGCTCACCACTGGCACCGGGGGACGAGCAGTACTTC; J gene: TRBJ2-7; V gene: TRBV18; clone size: NA; D gene: NA
CDR3 protein: CASSPPGLAGAYEQYF; CDR3 DNA: TGCGCCAGCAGCCCTCCCGGACTAGCGGGAGCCTACGAGCAGTACTTC; J gene: TRBJ2-7; V gene: TRBV5-1; clone size: NA; D gene: TRBD2
CDR3 protein: CASSPSQTGVETQYF; CDR3 DNA: TGTGCCAGCTCACCAAGCCAGACAGGGGTAGAGACCCAGTACTTC; J gene: TRBJ2-5; V gene: TRBV18; clone size: NA; D gene: TRBD1
CDR3 protein: CASSLGSGGAYEQYF; CDR3 DNA: TGTGCCAGCAGCTTGGGGTCGGGAGGTGCCTACGAGCAGTACTTC; J gene: TRBJ2-7; V gene: TRBV5-6; clone size: NA; D gene: TRBD2
CDR3 protein: CASSLAGTPDTQYF; CDR3 DNA: TGCGCCAGCAGCTTGGCGGGAACCCCAGATACGCAGTATTTT; J gene: TRBJ2-3; V gene: TRBV5-1; clone size: NA; D gene: NA
CDR3 protein: CASSLAGPSGGKRDEQYF; CDR3 DNA: TGCGCCAGCAGCTTGGCTGGCCCCAGCGGGGGTAAGCGCGACGAGCAGTACTTC; J gene: TRBJ2-7; V gene: TRBV5-1; clone size: NA; D gene: TRBD2
CDR3 protein: CASSPRTGEIAGELFF; CDR3 DNA: TGTGCCAGCAGTCCCCGCACAGGGGAGATAGCCGGGGAGCTGTTTTTT; J gene: TRBJ2-2; V gene: TRBV6-6; clone size: NA; D gene: TRBD1
CDR3 protein: CASSQEETGSYEQYF; CDR3 DNA: TGCGCCAGCAGCCAAGAGGAGACAGGGTCATACGAGCAGTACTTC; J gene: TRBJ2-7; V gene: TRBV4-3; clone size: NA; D gene: TRBD1
CDR3 protein: CASSMGMDEKLFF; CDR3 DNA: TGTGCCAGTAGTATGGGCATGGATGAAAAACTGTTTTTT; J gene: TRBJ1-4; V gene: TRBV19; clone size: NA; D gene: NA
CDR3 protein: CASSQDVTLEWSERYF; CDR3 DNA: TGCGCCAGCAGCCAAGATGTCACGCTTGAATGGAGCGAGCGGTACTTC; J gene: TRBJ2-7; V gene: TRBV4-1; clone size: NA; D gene: NA